This entry lists 3 T cell receptor beta chains sequenced from one sample in a study of blood T cell repertoires in COVID-19. The protocol was immunoSEQ multiplex PCR, while the TCRdb copy is restricted to in-frame clones and leaves out a portion. The sample lists fewer than 250,000 clones, 80% to 90% occurring once. The sample was peripheral blood. These TCRs come from an elderly woman with acute or convalescent COVID-19.

In this sample, this clone turned up once. This chain uses TRBV24-1 with TRBJ2-1, with 9 bases aligning to TRBD1. Per germline, CDR1 KGHDR and CDR2 SFDVKD. J was trimmed by 7 bases and V by 2 bases; bases with no gene match: 5. CDR3 length: 15 amino acids. As DNA, the CDR3 is TGTGCCACCAGTGATTCGTGGACAGGGGAGAATGAGCAGTTCTTC. Translating it yields CATSDSWTGENEQFF.

The J gene is TRBJ2-5, the V gene TRBV5-1, with 14 nucleotides matching TRBD2. Germline values: CDR1 SGHRS, CDR2 YFSETQ. CDR3 length: 17 amino acids. Trimming at V came to 3 bases and at J to 5 bases, leaving 9 bases not matched to a gene. The CDR3 DNA reads as TGCGCCAGCAGCTCGGGACTAGCGGGGGCCGAGGGGGAGACCCAGTACTTC. It yields the protein CASSSGLAGAEGETQYF.

This chain joins TRBV10-1 and TRBJ2-7, with 8 bases that match TRBD2. Germline lookup yields CDR1 WNHNN and CDR2 SYGVQD (reference sequence). J gave up 3 bases and V 4 bases, and 5 bases lay outside the gene matches. The CDR3 runs to 14 residues. This CDR3 reads CASSGGLVYYEQYF. The CDR3 region has the DNA TGCGCCAGCAGTGGGGGACTAGTTTACTACGAGCAGTACTTC.